A selection of T cell receptor beta chains follows, all from one sample in a study of metastatic and nonmetastatic thyroid tumors. TCRdb recomputed clones from the PCR reads via MiXCR. Of tens of thousands of clones in the sample, around a fifth were seen once. The specimen was blood. These receptors all stem from a female donor with papillary thyroid cancer or a benign thyroid nodule (not recorded which). Some clones in this sample may be carry-over from other donors' samples. CDR3s include the opening cysteine and the closing phenylalanine or tryptophan. The order of the fields is D gene, V gene, clone size, CDR3 length, J gene, CDR3 protein, CDR3 DNA. A D gene is named only where the DNA matches it firmly. Clone size is not always given. Where it is, it says once, few, many or a class for expanded clones.

.	TRBV19	many	14	TRBJ1-2	CASSDFGLGYGYTF	TGTGCCAGTAGTGATTTCGGGTTGGGCTATGGCTACACCTTC
.	TRBV27	many	14	TRBJ2-5	CASSLVGAQETQYF	TGTGCCAGCAGTTTGGTAGGGGCTCAAGAGACCCAGTACTTC
TRBD2	TRBV20-1	.	16	TRBJ2-3	CSAREPGGDDTDKQYF	TGCAGTGCTAGAGAGCCCGGGGGGGATGACACAGATAAGCAGTATTTT
.	TRBV12-3/TRBV12-4	many	15	TRBJ2-2	CASSLGGAGTGELFF	TGTGCCAGCAGTTTGGGCGGGGCGGGCACCGGGGAGCTGTTTTTT
.	TRBV12-3/TRBV12-4	few	15	TRBJ1-4	CASSPVGQGIGKLFF	.
.	TRBV7-9	many	12	TRBJ1-1	CASSLRDAEAFF	TGTGCCAGCAGCCTTCGAGACGCTGAAGCTTTCTTT
.	TRBV5-4	.	13	TRBJ2-5	CASSPAREETQYF	TGTGCCAGCAGCCCGGCCCGGGAGGAGACCCAGTACTTC
.	TRBV20-1	many	11	TRBJ2-3	CSASNADTQYF	TGCAGTGCCAGCAATGCAGATACGCAGTATTTT
TRBD1	TRBV9	many	18	TRBJ2-6	CASSGSAGQASGANVLTF	TGTGCCAGCAGCGGGTCGGCCGGACAGGCCTCTGGGGCCAACGTCCTGACTTTC
.	TRBV6-6	.	18	TRBJ2-7	CASSYGLTNGRGAYEQYF	TGTGCCAGCAGTTACGGGCTTACTAACGGGAGAGGGGCCTACGAGCAGTACTTC
.	TRBV7-2	many	15	TRBJ2-1	CASSLFPRGRNEQFF	TGTGCCAGCAGCTTATTTCCCCGGGGGAGGAATGAGCAGTTCTTC
.	TRBV11-2	many	15	TRBJ2-3	CASSPHWTNTDTQYF	TGTGCCAGCAGCCCCCACTGGACTAACACAGATACGCAGTATTTT
.	TRBV30	many	14	TRBJ2-5	CARSVLAGGETQYF	TGTGCCCGGAGTGTACTTGCGGGTGGCGAGACCCAGTACTTC
.	TRBV28	.	12	TRBJ2-3	CASSLISYTQYF	TGTGCCAGCAGTTTGATCTCGTATACGCAGTATTTT
.	TRBV27	few	14	TRBJ1-2	CASRRHGSYYGYTF	TGTGCCAGCAGAAGACATGGGAGCTACTATGGCTACACCTTC
TRBD1	TRBV6-2/TRBV6-3	many	15	TRBJ2-3	CASSDGTASTDTQYF	TGTGCCAGCAGCGACGGGACAGCTAGCACAGATACGCAGTATTTT
TRBD2	TRBV20-1	.	17	TRBJ2-7	CSATNGTSGRAVNEQYF	TGCAGTGCTACCAACGGGACTAGCGGGAGGGCCGTTAACGAGCAGTACTTC
TRBD2	TRBV7-3	many	17	TRBJ2-7	CASSRECSGRFTYEQYF	TGTGCCAGCAGCCGTGAGTGTAGCGGGAGATTCACCTACGAGCAGTACTTC
.	TRBV27	medium-sized	14	TRBJ2-7	CASSSGSRSYEQYF	TGTGCCAGCAGTAGCGGCTCCCGCTCCTACGAGCAGTACTTC
.	TRBV9	many	16	TRBJ1-3	CASSAGAGARGNTIYF	TGTGCCAGCAGCGCCGGGGCAGGGGCGCGGGGAAACACCATATATTTT
TRBD2	TRBV10-1	many	14	TRBJ2-7	CASSPGLATYEQYF	TGCGCCAGCAGCCCGGGACTAGCAACCTACGAGCAGTACTTC
.	TRBV6-2/TRBV6-3	many	14	TRBJ2-6	CASSRGVLGNVLTF	TGTGCCAGCAGTAGGGGGGTCCTTGGCAACGTCCTGACTTTC
.	TRBV29-1	.	13	TRBJ2-7	CSVEGVLWYEQYF	TGCAGCGTTGAGGGGGTTCTTTGGTACGAGCAGTACTTC
TRBD1	TRBV28	many	14	TRBJ1-1	CASTHGTGGTEAFF	TGTGCCAGCACCCACGGGACAGGGGGCACTGAAGCTTTCTTT
.	TRBV4-2	.	15	TRBJ1-2	CASSQDLTVGNGYTF	TGTGCCAGCAGCCAAGATTTAACCGTTGGGAATGGCTACACCTTC
TRBD2	TRBV11-3	.	15	TRBJ2-7	CASSLAGGISYEQYF	TGTGCCAGCAGCTTAGCGGGAGGTATCTCCTACGAGCAGTACTTC
.	TRBV20-1	.	15	TRBJ2-7	CSARDPTDPSYEQYF	TGCAGTGCTAGAGATCCGACGGATCCCTCCTACGAGCAGTACTTC
.	TRBV20-1	many	10	TRBJ2-5	CSAVQETQYF	TGCAGTGCTGTCCAAGAGACCCAGTACTTC
.	TRBV20-1	many	16	TRBJ1-5	CSASVPGIISNQPQHF	TGCAGTGCTAGCGTCCCAGGGATAATTAGCAATCAGCCCCAGCATTTT
.	TRBV19	many	14	TRBJ2-1	CATKGGTSYNEQFF	TGTGCCACAAAGGGCGGGACCTCCTACAATGAGCAGTTCTTC
.	TRBV19	many	13	TRBJ2-1	CASSRGTYNEQFF	TGTGCCAGTAGTCGGGGGACCTACAATGAGCAGTTCTTC
.	TRBV30	.	12	TRBJ1-3	CASDGSGNTIYF	TGTGCCTCGGACGGCTCTGGAAACACCATATATTTT
.	TRBV7-2	many	13	TRBJ2-5	CASSLATGETQYF	TGTGCCAGCAGCTTAGCCACCGGAGAGACCCAGTACTTC
.	TRBV7-9	once	15	TRBJ2-7	CASSSVGTYFYEQYF	TGTGCCAGCAGCTCCGTAGGAACGTACTTCTACGAGCAGTACTTC
.	TRBV6-2/TRBV6-3	few	14	TRBJ2-7	CASIERPSSYEQYF	TGTGCCAGCATCGAACGGCCGAGCTCCTACGAGCAGTACTTC
.	TRBV27	many	12	TRBJ1-2	CASKEVLEGYTF	TGTGCCAGCAAGGAAGTGTTGGAGGGCTACACCTTC
.	TRBV27	medium-sized	13	TRBJ1-6	CASSLNRLSPLHF	TGTGCCAGCAGTTTAAATCGCCTCTCACCCCTCCACTTT
.	TRBV6-2/TRBV6-3	.	13	TRBJ1-2	CASSSTGPYGYTF	TGTGCCAGCAGTTCGACAGGTCCCTACGGCTACACCTTC
.	TRBV12-3/TRBV12-4	.	16	TRBJ2-2	CASIPYRVVGTGELFF	TGTGCCAGCATACCTTACAGGGTTGTTGGGACCGGGGAGCTGTTTTTT
.	TRBV20-1	many	13	TRBJ2-2	CSARTVNTGELFF	TGCAGTGCTAGGACTGTGAACACCGGGGAGCTGTTTTTT
.	TRBV28	.	12	TRBJ1-2	CASSRQIYCYTF	TGTGCCAGCAGTCGCCAGATCTATTGCTACACCTTC
.	TRBV15	many	14	TRBJ1-2	CATSRDRDNYGYTF	TGTGCCACCAGCAGAGATAGGGACAACTATGGCTACACCTTC
.	TRBV20-1	.	15	TRBJ1-6	CSASGPSWANSPLHF	TGCAGTGCTTCCGGGCCATCGTGGGCGAATTCACCCCTCCACTTT
.	TRBV28	few	12	TRBJ1-2	CASALPNHGYTF	TGTGCCAGCGCCCTGCCTAACCATGGCTACACCTTC
TRBD1	TRBV20-1	few	14	TRBJ1-6	CSASMPRGNSPLHF	TGCAGTGCTAGTATGCCCAGGGGGAATTCACCCCTCCACTTT
.	TRBV6-6	few	13	TRBJ1-1	CASSYHRDTEAFF	TGTGCCAGCAGTTACCACAGGGACACTGAAGCTTTCTTT
.	TRBV10-2	few	13	TRBJ2-5	CASKAVIQETQYF	TGCGCCAGCAAGGCGGTCATACAAGAGACCCAGTACTTC
.	TRBV28	many	12	TRBJ2-5	CASSTSQETQYF	TGTGCCAGCAGTACCTCCCAAGAGACCCAGTACTTC
.	TRBV12-3/TRBV12-4	.	18	TRBJ2-3	CAISVVDSSRGVTDTQYF	TGTGCCATCAGTGTAGTTGATTCCTCTAGGGGAGTCACAGATACGCAGTATTTT
.	TRBV6-1	few	13	TRBJ1-1	CAINRDTVAEAFF	TGTGCCATCAACCGGGACACTGTGGCTGAAGCTTTCTTT
TRBD1	TRBV12-3/TRBV12-4	many	14	TRBJ2-7	CASSPGTGAYEQYF	TGTGCCAGCAGTCCGGGGACAGGGGCCTACGAGCAGTACTTC